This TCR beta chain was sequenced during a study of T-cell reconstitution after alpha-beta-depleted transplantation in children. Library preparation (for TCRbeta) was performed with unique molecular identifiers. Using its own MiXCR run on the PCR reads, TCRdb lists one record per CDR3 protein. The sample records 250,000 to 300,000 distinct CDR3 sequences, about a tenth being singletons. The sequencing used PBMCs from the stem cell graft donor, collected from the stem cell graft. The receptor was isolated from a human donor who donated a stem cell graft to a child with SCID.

The CDR3 spells CASSETNGYTF. In DNA, the CDR3 is TGTGCCAGCAGTGAAACAAATGGCTACACCTTC. The gene calls are TRBV25-1 and TRBJ1-2, with no clear D. Looked up from germline, CDR1 is MGHDK and CDR2 is SYGVNS. This CDR3 spans 11 amino acids. V lost 2 bases to trimming and J lost 6 bases, with 4 bases between them.